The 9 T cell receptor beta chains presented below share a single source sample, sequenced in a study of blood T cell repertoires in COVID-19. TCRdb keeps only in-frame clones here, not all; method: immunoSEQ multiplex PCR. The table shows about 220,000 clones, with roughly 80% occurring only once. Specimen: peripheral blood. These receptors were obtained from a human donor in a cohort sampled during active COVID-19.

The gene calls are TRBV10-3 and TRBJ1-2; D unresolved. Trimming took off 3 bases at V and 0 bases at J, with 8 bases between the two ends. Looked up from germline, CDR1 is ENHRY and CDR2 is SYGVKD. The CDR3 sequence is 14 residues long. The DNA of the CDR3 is TGTGCCATCAGTGAAGGCAGGACTAACTATGGCTACACCTTC. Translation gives CAISEGRTNYGYTF.

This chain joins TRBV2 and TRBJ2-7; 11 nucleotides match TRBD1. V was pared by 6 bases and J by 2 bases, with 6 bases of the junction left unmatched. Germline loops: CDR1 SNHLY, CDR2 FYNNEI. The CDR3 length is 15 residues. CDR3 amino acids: CASSAGQGATYEQYF. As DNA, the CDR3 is TGTGCCAGCAGCGCCGGACAGGGGGCGACCTACGAGCAGTACTTC. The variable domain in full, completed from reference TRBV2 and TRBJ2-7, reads EPEVTQTPSHQVTQMGQEVILRCVPISNHLYFYWYRQILGQKVEFLVSFYNNEISEKSEIFDDQFSVERPDGSNFTLKIRSTKLEDSAMYFCASSAGQGATYEQYFGPGTRLTVT.

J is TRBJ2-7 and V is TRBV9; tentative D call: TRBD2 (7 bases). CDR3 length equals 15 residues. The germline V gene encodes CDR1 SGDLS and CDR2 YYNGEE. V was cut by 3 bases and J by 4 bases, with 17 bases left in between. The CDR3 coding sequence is TGTGCCAGCAGCGCCGGGGGGCTCGGCGGGTACGAGCAGTACTTC. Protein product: CASSAGGLGGYEQYF.

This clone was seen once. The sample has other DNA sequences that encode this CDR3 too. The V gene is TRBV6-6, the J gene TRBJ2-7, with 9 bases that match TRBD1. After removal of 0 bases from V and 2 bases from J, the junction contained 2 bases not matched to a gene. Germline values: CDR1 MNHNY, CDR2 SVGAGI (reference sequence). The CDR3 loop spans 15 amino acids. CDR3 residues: CASSYSTGGAYEQYF. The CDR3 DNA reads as TGTGCCAGCAGTTACTCGACAGGGGGGGCCTACGAGCAGTACTTC.

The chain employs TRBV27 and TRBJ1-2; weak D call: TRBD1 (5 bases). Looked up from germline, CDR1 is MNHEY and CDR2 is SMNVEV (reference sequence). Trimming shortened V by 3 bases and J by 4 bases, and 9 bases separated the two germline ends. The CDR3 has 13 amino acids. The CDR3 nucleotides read TGTGCCAGCAGTTTCCACGGGGGCTATGGCTACACCTTC. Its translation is CASSFHGGYGYTF.

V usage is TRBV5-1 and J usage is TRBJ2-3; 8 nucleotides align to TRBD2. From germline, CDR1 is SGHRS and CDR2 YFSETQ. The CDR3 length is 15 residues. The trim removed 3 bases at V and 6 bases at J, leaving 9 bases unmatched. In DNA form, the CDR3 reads TGCGCCAGCAGCTCAAAGCGGGAGCGGCCGGATACGCAGTATTTT. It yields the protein CASSSKRERPDTQYF.

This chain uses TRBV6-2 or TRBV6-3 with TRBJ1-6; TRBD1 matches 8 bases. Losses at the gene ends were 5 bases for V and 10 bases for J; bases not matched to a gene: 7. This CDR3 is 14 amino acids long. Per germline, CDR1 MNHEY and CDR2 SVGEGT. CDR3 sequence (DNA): TGTGCCAGCAGTGCGGACAGGGAGAGATCACCCCTCCACTTT. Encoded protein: CASSADRERSPLHF.

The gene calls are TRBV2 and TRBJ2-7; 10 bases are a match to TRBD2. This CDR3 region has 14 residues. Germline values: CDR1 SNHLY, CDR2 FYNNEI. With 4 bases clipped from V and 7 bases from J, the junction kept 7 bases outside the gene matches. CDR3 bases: TGTGCCAGCAGTGTAAGCCCTAGCGGGAGAGAGCAGTACTTC. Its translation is CASSVSPSGREQYF.

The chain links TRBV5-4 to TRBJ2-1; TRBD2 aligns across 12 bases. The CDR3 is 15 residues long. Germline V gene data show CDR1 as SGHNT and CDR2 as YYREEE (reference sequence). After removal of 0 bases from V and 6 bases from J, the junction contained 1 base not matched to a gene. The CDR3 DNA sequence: TGTGCCAGCAGCTTGGAACTAGCGGGAGGCAATGAGCAGTTCTTC. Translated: CASSLELAGGNEQFF.